These T cell receptor beta chains were read from a single sample in a study of T cell repertoires in cytomegalovirus infection. Their antigens remain unidentified. MiXCR, run by TCRdb on the reads, gives a single entry per CDR3 protein. This sample carries 100,000 to 120,000 distinct CDR3 sequences, around 30% of them seen once, and the ten largest clones take more than 35%. Material: CD8+ T cells from cultured PBMCs, obtained from culture after CMV antigen stimulation. These receptors originate from a human donor in good health (CMV status not recorded). Some clones in this sample may be carry-over from other donors' samples. Both conserved end residues are part of each CDR3. The order of the fields is J gene, clone size, V gene, D gene, CDR3 DNA, CDR3 protein. The D gene is left open where the match is weak. Some rows mark clone size as missing; the rest say once, few, many or name a class of expanded clone.

TRBJ1-6	few	TRBV5-6	TRBD1	TGTGCCAGCAGCTTGGAGGCAGGGGGTCGACATTCACCCCTCCACTTT	CASSLEAGGRHSPLHF
TRBJ2-5	.	TRBV7-2	.	TGTGCCAGCAGCCTAATTAGGTTAGGGACCGAGACCCAGTACTTC	CASSLIRLGTETQYF
TRBJ1-1	many	TRBV7-8	TRBD1	TGTGCCAGCAGCTCCGGGACAGGGTCGTTGAACACTGAAGCTTTCTTT	CASSSGTGSLNTEAFF
TRBJ2-7	many	TRBV7-2	TRBD2	TGTGCCAGCAGCTCGGGACTAGCGGGGACTCTCCTCTCCTACGAGCAGTACTTC	CASSSGLAGTLLSYEQYF
TRBJ2-3	few	TRBV6-6	TRBD2	TGTGCCAGCAGAGGGACTAGCGGAAGCACAGATACGCAGTATTTT	CASRGTSGSTDTQYF
TRBJ1-1	.	TRBV6-2/TRBV6-3	.	TGTGCCAGCAGTTACTCGACAGCCCGGCTGAACACTGAAGCTTTCTTT	CASSYSTARLNTEAFF
TRBJ1-4	.	TRBV7-9	.	TGTGCCAGCAGCCAACGGTCGGCCAGGGCAAATGAAAAACTGTTTTTT	CASSQRSARANEKLFF
TRBJ2-3	few	TRBV2	TRBD2	TGTGCCAGCAGTGAAGCGATGGCTAGCGGAACTAGCACAGATACGCAGTATTTT	CASSEAMASGTSTDTQYF
TRBJ2-1	many	TRBV7-8	.	TGTGCCAGCAGCTGGTCCGGGGCGGGGGCAAGGATAGGTGAGCAGTTCTTC	CASSWSGAGARIGEQFF
TRBJ1-1	.	TRBV12-3/TRBV12-4	.	TGTGCCAGCAGTTACTCGGGACAGAACACTGAAGCTTTCTTT	CASSYSGQNTEAFF
TRBJ1-2	.	TRBV7-9	TRBD1	TGTGCCAGCAGGGATGTGGGACAGGGCTTTTATGGCTACACCTTC	CASRDVGQGFYGYTF
TRBJ1-5	.	TRBV2	.	TGTGCCAGCACTGACCTTGACAGTAGCAATCAGCCCCAGCATTTT	CASTDLDSSNQPQHF
TRBJ2-4	few	TRBV12-3/TRBV12-4	TRBD2	TGTGCCAGCAGGACAGTGACTAGCGGGGGGGACCAAAACATTCAGTACTTC	CASRTVTSGGDQNIQYF
TRBJ2-7	few	TRBV7-2	.	TGTGCCAGCAGCCCTTCGGGCGGGACAGCCTATCAAACCTACGAGCAGTACTTC	CASSPSGGTAYQTYEQYF
TRBJ1-2	.	TRBV19	TRBD1	TGTGCCAGTAGTCTACCGGGACAGACGGACTATGGCTACACCTTC	CASSLPGQTDYGYTF
TRBJ2-7	few	TRBV7-6	.	TGTGCCAGCAGCTTAATAGGGCAGGGGAACGGCGAGCAGTACTTC	CASSLIGQGNGEQYF
TRBJ1-5	.	TRBV27	.	TGTGCCAGCAGTTGGACCAGGGAACAGCCCCAGCATTTT	CASSWTREQPQHF
TRBJ2-4	.	TRBV27	TRBD2	TGTGCCAGCAGACGCCTGGGAGGGGATCTAGCCAAAAACATTCAGTACTTC	CASRRLGGDLAKNIQYF
TRBJ2-5	.	TRBV6-2/TRBV6-3	.	TGTGCCAGCAACGGAGGAGCCCAAGAGACCCAGTACTTC	CASNGGAQETQYF
TRBJ2-1	many	TRBV7-2	TRBD1	TGTGCCAGCAGCTTAGCGGGACAGGCGAACAATGAGCAGTTCTTC	CASSLAGQANNEQFF
TRBJ1-1	.	TRBV29-1	.	TGCAGCGTTGAAGTGGTTTCGGGGAACACTGAAGCTTTCTTT	CSVEVVSGNTEAFF
TRBJ2-1	.	TRBV4-1	TRBD2	TGCGCCAGCAGCCAAGGACGGGGGGGGTCCAGCTCCTACAATGAGCAGTTCTTC	CASSQGRGGSSSYNEQFF
TRBJ1-2	many	TRBV9	TRBD1	TGTGCCAGCAGCAGCGAGGACAGGGTTCGGTACTATGGCTACACCTTC	CASSSEDRVRYYGYTF
TRBJ2-3	.	TRBV15	TRBD2	TGTGCCACCAGCATAACTAGCGGGGGGGGCCCCGACGTACTTACGCAGTATTTT	CATSITSGGGPDVLTQYF
TRBJ2-7	.	TRBV7-9	.	TGTGCCAGCAGCGCCGGGACCTACGAGCAGTACTTC	CASSAGTYEQYF
TRBJ1-1	many	TRBV6-1	TRBD1	TGTGCCAGCAGTCCTACGGGACAGGGGAACACTGAAGCTTTCTTT	CASSPTGQGNTEAFF
TRBJ2-7	many	TRBV7-2	.	TGTGCCAGCAGCTTAGCAGGGAGAGCGACCTACGAGCAGTACTTC	CASSLAGRATYEQYF
TRBJ2-7	.	TRBV6-1	TRBD2	TGTGCCAGCAGTGGGAGATGGGGGGGCTCCTACGAGCAGTACTTC	CASSGRWGGSYEQYF
TRBJ1-5	once	TRBV6-1	.	TGTGCCAGCAGTTCAGCACTTGCAGGGACGGTTAGCAATCAGCCCCAGCATTTT	CASSSALAGTVSNQPQHF
TRBJ1-5	.	TRBV6-1	.	TGTGCCAGCAGAGGGGCGGTAGGGGATCGCAATCAGCCCCAGCATTTT	CASRGAVGDRNQPQHF
TRBJ1-5	.	TRBV19	.	TGTGCCAGTAGTATCAACCCCCGGACCAATCAGCCCCAGCATTTT	CASSINPRTNQPQHF
TRBJ1-2	few	TRBV30	TRBD1	TGTGCCTGGAGGGCTGACAGGGGTTTTAACGATGGCTACACCTTC	CAWRADRGFNDGYTF
TRBJ2-2	many	TRBV9	.	TGTGCCAGCAGCGTAGGGGGGGCCACCGGGGAGCTGTTTTTT	CASSVGGATGELFF
TRBJ1-1	few	TRBV4-1	.	TGCGCCAGCAGCCAAGGGCTCGAGAGAGGTGAAGCTTTCTTT	CASSQGLERGEAFF
TRBJ2-2	.	TRBV6-2/TRBV6-3	.	TGTGCCAGCAGTATGGAGGGATACACCGGGGAGCTGTTTTTT	CASSMEGYTGELFF
TRBJ2-1	.	TRBV6-2/TRBV6-3	.	TGTGCCAGCAGTTACCCCGATGAGCAGTTCTTC	CASSYPDEQFF
TRBJ2-5	.	TRBV5-1	.	TGCGCCAGCAACCCCCGTGGAGGTCAAGAGACCCAGTACTTC	CASNPRGGQETQYF
TRBJ2-1	.	TRBV4-1	.	TGCGCCAGCAGCCAAGATTGGGCGGGGTCCTCCTACAATGAGCAGTTCTTC	CASSQDWAGSSYNEQFF
TRBJ1-3	few	TRBV6-1	TRBD1	TGTGCCAGCAGTAGAATACAGGGGAGCTCTGGAAACACCATATATTTT	CASSRIQGSSGNTIYF
TRBJ1-4	many	TRBV7-6	.	TGTGCCAGCAGCCCCACGGTGAAGGAAAAACTGTTTTTT	CASSPTVKEKLFF
TRBJ2-7	.	TRBV15	TRBD2	TGTGCCACCAGCGGTCCCACCGGGACTAGCGGGGGCTCACTCCCCTACGAGCAGTACTTC	CATSGPTGTSGGSLPYEQYF
TRBJ2-7	.	TRBV10-3	TRBD2	TGTGCCATCAAGTCCGGGGCGGGGGGGCTCTACGAGCAGTACTTC	CAIKSGAGGLYEQYF
TRBJ2-2	.	TRBV19	.	TGTGCCAGTAGTATAGCCCTGCGGGGCGACAGCACCGGGGAGCTGTTTTTT	CASSIALRGDSTGELFF
TRBJ1-2	few	TRBV4-3	TRBD1	TGCGCCAGCAGCCAGGGACAGGATTATGGCTACACCTTC	CASSQGQDYGYTF
TRBJ1-2	few	TRBV11-2	.	TGTGCCAGCAGCCCAGACGGCGCCCCTTCCATTCCCATGCGAGGCTACACCTTC	CASSPDGAPSIPMRGYTF
TRBJ1-1	few	TRBV2	.	TGTGCCAGCAGTGCATCTGGGGCCAAAGCTTTCTTT	CASSASGAKAFF
TRBJ1-5	.	TRBV6-2/TRBV6-3	TRBD1	TGTGCCAGCGGACGGAGGACAGGTGTTGAAAGCAATCAGCCCCAGCATTTT	CASGRRTGVESNQPQHF
TRBJ2-7	.	TRBV7-6	.	TGTGCCAGCACCCCCCCCGGTATATACGAGCAGTACTTC	CASTPPGIYEQYF
TRBJ1-1	.	TRBV10-3	TRBD1	TGTGCCAACTCCGGGACAGGCCAGAGGACTGAAGCTTTCTTT	CANSGTGQRTEAFF